One and the same sample provided the 24 T cell receptor beta chains below, sequenced in a study of cytomegalovirus exposure and HLA in healthy donors. Both 60 Vbeta primers and 13 Jbeta primers went into the PCR. The data were produced by immunoSEQ multiplex PCR, yet TCRdb's version contains in-frame clones alone and is incomplete. Among about 93,000 clones listed, approximately 83% were seen once. Sequences were obtained from PBMCs. Receptors originate from a man between 45 and 60 years old in good health and CMV-seronegative.

The chain is built from TRBV11-2 and TRBJ2-7; 7 bases match TRBD2. The CDR3 totals 15 residues. The trim removed 4 bases at V and 5 bases at J, leaving 11 bases unmatched. Germline V lookup: CDR1 SGHAT, CDR2 FQNNGV. In DNA form, the CDR3 reads TGTGCCAGCAGCTCCAAGGGTGGGGGGGGAAACGAGCAGTACTTC. This codes for CASSSKGGGGNEQYF. Full variable domain (outside the CDR3, taken from reference TRBV11-2 and TRBJ2-7): EAGVAQSPRYKIIEKRQSVAFWCNPISGHATLYWYQQILGQGPKLLIQFQNNGVVDDSQLPKDRFSAERLKGVDSTLKIQPAKLEDSAVYLCASSSKGGGGNEQYFGPGTRLTVT.

This clone has a single count. The CDR3 bases are TGCGCCAGCAGCTTGGCCACGCGCGGGTACAATGAGCAGTTCTTC. Its translation is CASSLATRGYNEQFF. The chain is built from TRBV5-1 and TRBJ2-1, with a weak D call TRBD2 (5 bases). From germline, CDR1 is SGHRS and CDR2 YFSETQ. The CDR3 has 15 amino acids. Deletions cut 0 bases from V and 4 bases from J, with 11 bases between.

V and J are TRBV2 and TRBJ1-4, with 8 bases fitting TRBD1. In germline, CDR1 is SNHLY, CDR2 FYNNEI. Germline trimming cut 3 bases from V and 5 bases from J; bases unmatched to any gene: 2. The CDR3 runs 14 residues. This chain's CDR3 is CASSDRTGNEKLFF. As DNA, the CDR3 is TGTGCCAGCAGTGACCGGACAGGGAATGAAAAACTGTTTTTT.

The gene calls are TRBV7-6 and TRBJ2-1; a possible D gene is TRBD1 (5 bases). Germline CDR1 and CDR2: SGHVS and FNYEAQ. The CDR3 has 16 amino acids. V lost 2 bases and J lost 6, with 17 bases in between. The CDR3 reads CASSLTGGAFSNEQFF. Written as DNA, the CDR3 is TGTGCCAGCAGCTTAACAGGCGGAGCCTTTTCCAATGAGCAGTTCTTC.

The chain is built from TRBV7-2 and TRBJ2-7; TRBD2 aligns across 7 bases. This CDR3 comprises 13 residues. CDR1 is SGHTA and CDR2 is FQGNSA in the germline V gene. The trim removed 5 bases at V and 6 bases at J, leaving 7 bases unmatched. The CDR3 reads CASSAGEGLEQYF. CDR3 bases: TGTGCCAGCAGCGCGGGAGAAGGGCTCGAGCAGTACTTC.

The chain uses TRBV27 and TRBJ2-1; TRBD1 matches at 9 bases. The ends lost 6 bases at V and 6 bases at J; junction bases unmatched: 9. CDR1 is MNHEY, CDR2 SMNVEV, per germline (reference sequence). The CDR3 covers 15 residues. This chain's CDR3 is CASSLLGTGINEQFF. CDR3 in DNA: TGTGCCAGCAGCCTCCTTGGGACAGGGATCAATGAGCAGTTCTTC.

The V gene is TRBV14, the J gene TRBJ2-7; D unclear. This CDR3 is 15 amino acids long. V lost 2 bases to trimming and J lost 5 bases, with 16 bases between them. Germline-derived CDR1 and CDR2 are SGHDN and FVKESK. CDR3 protein: CASSQFRQAKHEQYF. CDR3 sequence (DNA): TGTGCCAGCAGCCAATTCCGGCAGGCAAAACACGAGCAGTACTTC.

This chain joins TRBV7-9 and TRBJ2-1; 8 bases align to TRBD2. CDR1 SEHNR and CDR2 FQNEAQ come from the germline V gene (reference sequence). CDR3 size: 16 residues. V was clipped by 2 bases and J by 0 bases; unmatched bases: 3. CDR3 nucleotide sequence: TGTGCCAGCAGCTTACGGAGCGGGAGCTCCTACAATGAGCAGTTCTTC. Translating gives CASSLRSGSSYNEQFF.

V usage is TRBV6-6 and J usage is TRBJ2-3, with D possibly matching TRBD1 (5 bases). The V gene lost 2 bases and the J gene lost 2 bases, with 11 bases spanning the gap. The germline V gene encodes CDR1 MNHNY and CDR2 SVGAGI (reference sequence). The length of the CDR3 is 15 residues. As DNA, the CDR3 is TGTGCCAGCAGTTACCCGGACAAAACCACAGATACGCAGTATTTT. Protein product: CASSYPDKTTDTQYF.

The rearrangement uses TRBV5-6 and TRBJ2-7, with 14 bases aligning to TRBD2. With 4 bases clipped from V and 6 bases from J, the junction kept 3 bases outside the gene matches. The V gene's germline CDR1 is SGHDT and CDR2 YYEEEE. CDR3 length: 14 residues. The CDR3 nucleotides read TGTGCCAGCAGCGGGACTAGCGGGAGTTCCGAGCAGTACTTC. Its protein product is CASSGTSGSSEQYF.

This clone has just one count. V gene TRBV29-1 combines with J gene TRBJ1-2; a weak D match, TRBD1 (6 bases). Per the germline V gene, CDR1 is SQVTM and CDR2 is ANQGSEA. There are 13 residues in the CDR3. The V end was cut by 6 bases, the J end by 8 bases, with 19 bases between. The CDR3 protein is CSVAEGGPAGYTF. CDR3 nucleotide sequence: TGCAGCGTGGCGGAGGGGGGGCCTGCCGGCTACACCTTC. Drawing the rest from reference TRBV29-1 and TRBJ1-2, the complete variable domain is SAVISQKPSRDICQRGTSLTIQCQVDSQVTMMFWYRQQPGQSLTLIATANQGSEATYESGFVIDKFPISRPNLTFSTLTVSNMSPEDSSIYLCSVAEGGPAGYTFGSGTRLTVV.

V gene TRBV19 combines with J gene TRBJ1-1; 7 nucleotides match TRBD1. This CDR3 region has 13 residues. Germline CDR1 is LNHDA and CDR2 is SQIVND (reference sequence). With 7 bases clipped from V and 3 bases from J, the junction kept 5 bases outside the gene matches. The CDR3 DNA reads TGTGCCAGTACCAAACAGGGGTACACTGAAGCTTTCTTT. This translates into CASTKQGYTEAFF.

V usage is TRBV30 and J usage is TRBJ2-1; D gene unclear. Per germline, CDR1 GTSNPN and CDR2 SVGIG (reference sequence). CDR3 length equals 14 residues. V shed 1 base and J shed 1 base, with 8 bases lying between them. The CDR3 spells CAWSAVASYNEQFF. DNA of the CDR3: TGTGCCTGGAGTGCGGTAGCTTCCTACAATGAGCAGTTCTTC.

The table lists this clone with a count of one. This chain connects TRBV5-4 to TRBJ2-3; tentative D call: TRBD2 (6 bases). The germline CDR1 and CDR2 sequences are SGHNT and YYREEE (reference sequence). The CDR3 is made up of 14 amino acids. The germline V and J ends were trimmed by 3 bases and 5 bases, with 13 bases remaining between them. The CDR3 loop is CASSSRGTGDTQYF. CDR3 in DNA: TGTGCCAGCAGCTCTCGGGGGACGGGAGATACGCAGTATTTT.

The rearrangement uses TRBV5-4 and TRBJ2-3; TRBD2 aligns across 12 bases. The V segment lost 3 bases and the J segment 3 bases; nucleotides outside the gene matches: 2. CDR3 length: 15 residues. CDR1 is SGHNT, CDR2 YYREEE, per germline (reference sequence). CDR3 bases: TGTGCCAGCAGCTCAACTAGCGGGAGGACAGATACGCAGTATTTT. Amino acid sequence: CASSSTSGRTDTQYF.

This clone was counted once. The chain combines TRBV7-9 with TRBJ2-2; 8 nucleotides align to TRBD1. Germline V lookup: CDR1 SEHNR, CDR2 FQNEAQ (reference sequence). This CDR3 comprises 15 residues. With 5 bases clipped from V and 4 bases from J, the junction kept 6 bases outside the gene matches. CDR3 in DNA: TGTGCCAGCAGCCCTACAGGGGGACTCACCGGGGAGCTGTTTTTT. It encodes CASSPTGGLTGELFF.

V usage is TRBV2 and J usage is TRBJ1-1, with a weak D call TRBD1 (5 bases). Trimming left V 2 bases short and J 8 bases short, with 15 bases between. CDR1 and CDR2 from the germline V gene are SNHLY and FYNNEI. The length of the CDR3 is 14 residues. CDR3 region: CASSEKGPTQEAFF. As DNA, the CDR3 is TGTGCCAGCAGTGAAAAGGGGCCAACACAGGAAGCTTTCTTT.

The gene calls are TRBV5-1 and TRBJ2-3, with a weak D call TRBD1 (5 bases). The ends were cut back, 3 bases at V and 2 bases at J, with 13 bases in the middle. Germline CDR1 SGHRS, CDR2 YFSETQ. The CDR3 length is 15 residues. The CDR3 coding sequence is TGCGCCAGCAGCTATAAGGGGCCGAACACAGATACGCAGTATTTT. This translates into CASSYKGPNTDTQYF.

Turning to this clone: Other nucleotide sequences from this sample produce the same CDR3. V and J are TRBV7-2 and TRBJ2-1; 7 bases map to TRBD2. This CDR3 is built from 16 residues. Trimming cost V 5 bases and J 0 bases; bases outside gene matches: 7. Per germline, CDR1 SGHTA and CDR2 FQGNSA. CDR3: CASSPLGGSSYNEQFF. The CDR3, as DNA: TGTGCCAGCAGCCCGCTCGGCGGGAGCTCCTACAATGAGCAGTTCTTC.

The J gene is TRBJ2-7, the V gene TRBV21-1; the table's D call of TRBD1 was not tested on the DNA. TRBV21-1 is termed a pseudogene. This CDR3 contains 16 residues. The CDR3 bases are TGTGCCAGCAGCGGGGGGGGACAGGGTAGTAAGTACGAGCAGTACTTC. Its translation: CASSGGGQGSKYEQYF.

This clone was picked up one time. This rearrangement joins TRBV2 to TRBJ1-5; D remains unclear. The CDR3 is 11 amino acids. The ends were cut back, 5 bases at V and 4 bases at J, with 3 bases in the middle. Germline loops: CDR1 SNHLY, CDR2 FYNNEI. The CDR3 nucleotides are TGTGCCAGCAGTCTGAATCAGCCCCAGCATTTT. It encodes CASSLNQPQHF.

V and J are TRBV28 and TRBJ1-2, with D maybe TRBD1 (6 bases). Trimming removed 8 bases from V and 6 bases from J, with 13 bases in between. The CDR3 is 12 residues long. CDR1 is MDHEN and CDR2 is SYDVKM in the germline V gene. The CDR3 loop reads CASLARGHGYTF. The CDR3 coding sequence is TGTGCCAGCTTGGCCAGGGGCCATGGCTACACCTTC.

This chain connects TRBV29-1 to TRBJ2-7; TRBD1 is a possible D gene (5 bases). The ends were cut back, 7 bases at V and 5 bases at J, with 15 bases in the middle. Germline V gene data show CDR1 as SQVTM and CDR2 as ANQGSEA. The CDR3 is 12 residues long. Here the CDR3 reads CSAQSTVNEQYF. DNA for the CDR3: TGCAGCGCCCAGTCGACAGTGAACGAGCAGTACTTC.

The J gene is TRBJ2-5, the V gene TRBV14, with D perhaps TRBD1 (6 bases). Germline loops: CDR1 SGHDN, CDR2 FVKESK. The CDR3 loop spans 14 amino acids. Trimming removed 3 bases at V and 5 bases at J, with 13 bases between. The CDR3 bases are TGTGCCAGCAGCCACTTAGGGACAAGCGAGACCCAGTACTTC. As protein: CASSHLGTSETQYF.